The next 27 T cell receptor beta chains were all read from a single sample in a study of CD8 T cells in Susac syndrome. It was with random hexamers that roughly 0.5 to 1 ug RNA was reverse transcribed. One entry per CDR3 protein results from TCRdb running MiXCR on the immunoSEQ multiplex PCR reads. The sample has about 300,000 distinct CDR3 sequences; 85% are singletons. The sequencing sample was made of CD8+ T cells from PBMCs. The receptors shown here come from a human donor with multiple sclerosis.

The chain combines TRBV11-2 with TRBJ2-7; 7 nucleotides line up with TRBD2. Germline CDR1 SGHAT, CDR2 FQNNGV. The J segment lost 6 bases and the V segment lost 1 base, leaving 6 bases of the junction unmatched. The CDR3 contains 14 residues. As DNA, the CDR3 is TGTGCCAGCAGCTTAGTGGCGGGAGAAGGCGAGCAGTACTTC. Its protein product is CASSLVAGEGEQYF.

This clonotype appeared a few times. The genes are TRBV6-5 and TRBJ2-1; 8 nucleotides line up with TRBD2. The CDR3 extends over 14 amino acids. V lost 5 bases, J lost 4 bases, and 4 bases stayed unmatched. Per the germline V gene, CDR1 is MNHEY and CDR2 is SVGAGI. The CDR3 sequence is CASSTSGDYNEQFF. For the CDR3, the DNA is TGTGCCAGCAGTACTAGCGGTGATTACAATGAGCAGTTCTTC.

The chain links TRBV5-1 to TRBJ2-1, with 7 bases matching TRBD1. The CDR3 is 13 amino acids. Trimming at V came to 5 bases and at J to 6 bases, leaving 5 bases not matched to a gene. The germline gives CDR1 SGHRS, CDR2 YFSETQ. Written as DNA, the CDR3 is TGCGCCAGCAGGACAGGGTTTTTCAATGAGCAGTTCTTC. Its translation is CASRTGFFNEQFF.

The gene calls are TRBV28 and TRBJ2-5; D may be TRBD1 (6 bases). Germline CDR1 and CDR2: MDHEN and SYDVKM. The CDR3 is made up of 14 amino acids. Between the trimmed V and J ends, which lost 8 bases and 5 bases, there was a span of 18 bases. The CDR3 is CASVRAGEVETQYF. CDR3 DNA sequence: TGTGCCAGCGTTAGGGCAGGGGAAGTGGAGACCCAGTACTTC.

The rearrangement links TRBV7-9 to TRBJ2-3; D perhaps matches TRBD2 (5 bases). The germline V and J ends were trimmed by 1 base and 5 bases, with 13 bases remaining between them. Germline CDR1 is SEHNR and CDR2 is FQNEAQ (reference sequence). This CDR3 has 15 residues. The CDR3 sequence is CASSLVVTRGDTQYF. CDR3 DNA sequence: TGTGCCAGCAGCTTAGTTGTGACCCGGGGAGATACGCAGTATTTT.

There are a few counts of this clonotype. V usage is TRBV3-1 and J usage is TRBJ2-7; TRBD1 might be the D (6 bases). Germline assignment: CDR1 LGHDT and CDR2 YNNKEL (reference sequence). V dropped 6 bases and J dropped 3 bases, with 15 bases sitting between them. The CDR3 loop spans 14 amino acids. The CDR3 DNA sequence: TGTGCCAGCAGTCCAGAGACAGGCCTCTACGAGCAGTACTTC. It translates to CASSPETGLYEQYF.

The CDR3 DNA reads TGTGCCAGCAGCTCTACAGGGGAGGGCTATGGCTACACCTTC. Amino acid sequence: CASSSTGEGYGYTF. The chain couples TRBV7-9 to TRBJ1-2, with 7 bases fitting TRBD1. CDR1 is SEHNR and CDR2 is FQNEAQ in the germline V gene (reference sequence). This CDR3 spans 14 amino acids. J lost 4 bases, V lost 4 bases, and 6 bases had no gene match.

The genes are TRBV7-6 and TRBJ1-2, with D possibly TRBD1 on 6 matching bases. Germline lookup yields CDR1 SGHVS and CDR2 FNYEAQ. The length of the CDR3 is 15 residues. Trimming cost V 2 bases and J 4 bases, with 14 bases left between them. CDR3 protein: CASSLSGEQVYGYTF. In DNA, the CDR3 is TGTGCCAGCAGCTTATCAGGGGAGCAGGTCTATGGCTACACCTTC.

On this clonotype itself: At one boundary the junction diverges from the germline segment, which might be a read error. This chain connects TRBV20-1 to TRBJ2-1; D unclear. The CDR3 has 14 amino acids. CDR1 is DFQATT, CDR2 SNEGSKA, per germline (reference sequence). CDR3 nucleotide sequence: TGCAGTGCCAGAGAAAAAAGCTCCTACAATGAGCAGTTCTTC. Its translation is CSAREKSSYNEQFF.

CDR3 region: CATRMVRNSSYNEQFF. CDR3 nucleotides: TGTGCCACCAGGATGGTCCGAAACAGCTCCTACAATGAGCAGTTCTTC. The V gene is TRBV15, the J gene TRBJ2-1, with D unclear. In germline, CDR1 is LNHNV, CDR2 YYDKDF (reference sequence). Trimming cost V 6 bases and J 0 bases, with 15 bases left between them. The length of the CDR3 is 16 residues.

The chain combines TRBV9 with TRBJ1-1; possible D gene TRBD1, 5 bases. The germline V and J ends were trimmed by 3 bases and 4 bases, with 13 bases remaining between them. The CDR3 runs 14 residues. CDR1 is SGDLS, CDR2 YYNGEE, per germline. Written as DNA, the CDR3 is TGTGCCAGCAGCGGAAGCGCGGGGGTCACTGAAGCTTTCTTT. Amino acid sequence: CASSGSAGVTEAFF.

The rearrangement joins TRBV27 to TRBJ1-5; D is unresolved. The CDR3 spans 17 residues. V dropped 0 bases and J dropped 0 bases, with 12 bases sitting between them. Germline CDR1 MNHEY, CDR2 SMNVEV (reference sequence). The CDR3, as DNA: TGTGCCAGCAGTTTATCAGGTCTATCATATAGCAATCAGCCCCAGCATTTT. Residues: CASSLSGLSYSNQPQHF.

The chain carries TRBV15 and TRBJ2-7; 9 bases match TRBD2. Per the germline V gene, CDR1 is LNHNV and CDR2 is YYDKDF (reference sequence). J was trimmed by 5 bases and V by 3 bases; bases with no gene match: 17. This CDR3 spans 18 amino acids. The CDR3 region is CATSRRGVSGRGWDEQYF. DNA of the CDR3: TGTGCCACCAGCAGGCGGGGGGTTAGCGGGAGAGGTTGGGACGAGCAGTACTTC.

CDR3 bases: TGTGCCAGCTCACTGAACTCCCAAGGACTCAATCCTACTTCCAAGCAGTTCTTC. Its protein product is CASSLNSQGLNPTSKQFF. The V and J genes are TRBV18 and TRBJ2-1, with D perhaps matching TRBD2 (5 bases). V lost 4 bases, J lost 11 bases, and 30 bases lay in between. CDR3 length: 18 amino acids. Germline CDR1 is KGHSH and CDR2 is LQKENI.

The V and J genes are TRBV28 and TRBJ2-1; TRBD2 aligns across 8 bases. The germline V gene encodes CDR1 MDHEN and CDR2 SYDVKM. CDR3 length: 17 residues. J lost 2 bases, V lost 5 bases, and 11 bases had no gene match. The CDR3 spells CASSPPIREGPYNEQFF. CDR3 DNA: TGTGCCAGCAGTCCACCTATACGGGAGGGACCCTACAATGAGCAGTTCTTC.

The J gene is TRBJ2-1, the V gene TRBV20-1; 15 nucleotides agree with TRBD2. V dropped 2 bases and J dropped 12; count of bases not matched to a gene: 2. Germline V CDR1 and CDR2: DFQATT, SNEGSKA (reference sequence). This CDR3 is 13 amino acids long. The CDR3 protein is CSARPGLAGGQFF. The CDR3 DNA reads TGCAGTGCTAGACCGGGACTAGCGGGGGGGCAGTTCTTC.

In this sample, this clonotype turned up a few times. The J gene is TRBJ1-5, the V gene TRBV7-2, with 7 bases fitting TRBD1. The length of the CDR3 is 15 residues. Germline V gene sequence: CDR1 SGHTA, CDR2 FQGNSA. Trimming cost V 4 bases and J 5 bases; bases outside gene matches: 8. The CDR3 bases are TGTGCCAGCAGCTCCCGGTGGCAGGGGGATCAGCCCCAGCATTTT. It yields the protein CASSSRWQGDQPQHF.

The gene calls are TRBV29-1 and TRBJ2-3; 8 bases agree with TRBD2. V lost 3 bases, J lost 3 bases, and 5 bases stayed unmatched. The CDR3 is made up of 14 amino acids. From germline, CDR1 is SQVTM and CDR2 ANQGSEA. CDR3 loop: CSVDWGLVTDTQYF. The CDR3 bases are TGCAGCGTTGATTGGGGACTAGTGACAGATACGCAGTATTTT.

The chain joins TRBV4-3 to TRBJ2-1; TRBD2 aligns across 12 bases. The CDR3 has 19 residues. CDR1 and CDR2 from the germline V gene are LGHNA and YSLEER. J lost 9 bases, V lost 0 bases, and 15 bases had no gene match. CDR3 sequence: CASSQDDRLAGEGTSEQFF. The DNA for the CDR3 is TGCGCCAGCAGCCAAGATGACAGACTAGCGGGAGAGGGAACGAGTGAGCAGTTCTTC.

This sequence joins TRBV28 and TRBJ2-7, with TRBD1 matching over 7 bases. V lost 8 bases to trimming and J lost 5 bases; unmatched junction nucleotides: 12. This CDR3 is built from 14 residues. Germline-derived CDR1 and CDR2 are MDHEN and SYDVKM. The CDR3 sequence: CASRYATGLNEQYF. The CDR3 DNA follows: TGTGCCAGCCGTTATGCGACAGGGTTAAACGAGCAGTACTTC.

The chain employs TRBV27 and TRBJ2-3; 9 nucleotides match TRBD1. J gave up 6 bases and V 5 bases, and 9 bases lay outside the gene matches. The germline V gene has CDR1 MNHEY and CDR2 SMNVEV (reference sequence). This CDR3 has 15 residues. Here the CDR3 reads CASSPGTGIWDTQYF. The DNA of the CDR3 is TGTGCCAGCAGTCCAGGGACAGGGATTTGGGATACGCAGTATTTT.

The rearrangement uses TRBV4-3 and TRBJ2-2; either TRBD1 or TRBD2 may supply D (6 bases each). Per the germline V gene, CDR1 is LGHNA and CDR2 is YSLEER. The CDR3 sequence is 14 residues long. Trimming removed 4 bases from V and 5 bases from J, with 11 bases in between. The CDR3 reads CASSLRRGTGELFF. CDR3 DNA: TGCGCCAGCAGCCTGAGGAGGGGGACCGGGGAGCTGTTTTTT.

This clonotype occurred once. The rearrangement uses TRBV10-3 and TRBJ1-1, with D perhaps TRBD1 (5 bases). Germline assignment: CDR1 ENHRY and CDR2 SYGVKD. The CDR3 sequence is 13 residues long. V was pared by 8 bases and J by 1 base, with 11 bases between. This chain's CDR3 is CAIVRGWNTEAFF. CDR3 nucleotides: TGTGCCATCGTAAGGGGATGGAACACTGAAGCTTTCTTT.

This clonotype was counted a single time. This chain joins TRBV9 and TRBJ1-3; 10 nucleotides agree with TRBD1. Germline CDR1 is SGDLS and CDR2 is YYNGEE. The length of the CDR3 is 16 residues. V dropped 4 bases and J dropped 4; count of bases not matched to a gene: 8. The CDR3 DNA is TGTGCCAGCAGCCGCCGGGACAGGGGAGAAGGAAACACCATATATTTT. It specifies CASSRRDRGEGNTIYF. Looking up the rest from reference TRBV9 and TRBJ1-3 gives the full variable domain: DSGVTQTPKHLITATGQRVTLRCSPRSGDLSVYWYQQSLDQGLQFLIQYYNGEERAKGNILERFSAQQFPDLHSELNLSSLELGDSALYFCASSRRDRGEGNTIYFGEGSWLTVV.

The V call is TRBV28, the J call TRBJ2-7; 9 nucleotides align to TRBD1. V lost 4 bases and J lost 5; bases outside the gene matches: 9. CDR3 length: 15 amino acids. Germline V gene data show CDR1 as MDHEN and CDR2 as SYDVKM. The CDR3 reads CASSSSDRGLHEQYF. In DNA form, the CDR3 reads TGTGCCAGCAGTTCCTCGGACAGGGGACTCCACGAGCAGTACTTC.

A note on this clonotype: At one end the junction does not follow the germline gene, possibly because of a read error. The chain links TRBV7-8 to TRBJ2-7, with 11 bases matching TRBD1. Germline V gene sequence: CDR1 SGHVS, CDR2 FQNEAQ. The CDR3 consists of 16 residues. The CDR3, as DNA: TGTGCCAGCGGCTTCTTAGGGACAGGGGGAATTTACGAGCAGTACTTC. It encodes CASGFLGTGGIYEQYF.

The chain recombines TRBV2 with TRBJ1-2; D is uncertain. Trimming removed 4 bases from V and 8 bases from J, with 14 bases in between. This CDR3 contains 13 residues. The germline gives CDR1 SNHLY, CDR2 FYNNEI. CDR3 sequence (DNA): TGTGCCAGCAGTGTGGGCCTGAAGGAGGGCTACACCTTC. It specifies CASSVGLKEGYTF.